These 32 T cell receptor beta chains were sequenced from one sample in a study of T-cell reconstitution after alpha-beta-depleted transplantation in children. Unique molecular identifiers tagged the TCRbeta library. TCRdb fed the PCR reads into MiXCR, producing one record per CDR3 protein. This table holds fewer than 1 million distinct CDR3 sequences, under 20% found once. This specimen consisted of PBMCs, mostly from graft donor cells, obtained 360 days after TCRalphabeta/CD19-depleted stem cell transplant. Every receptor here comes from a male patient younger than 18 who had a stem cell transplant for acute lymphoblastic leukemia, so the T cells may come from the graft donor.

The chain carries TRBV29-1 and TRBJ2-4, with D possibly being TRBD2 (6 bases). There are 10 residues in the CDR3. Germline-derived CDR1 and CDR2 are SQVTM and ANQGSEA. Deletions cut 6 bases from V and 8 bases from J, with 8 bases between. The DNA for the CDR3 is TGCAGCGTGTCTAGCGACATTCAGTACTTC. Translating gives CSVSSDIQYF.

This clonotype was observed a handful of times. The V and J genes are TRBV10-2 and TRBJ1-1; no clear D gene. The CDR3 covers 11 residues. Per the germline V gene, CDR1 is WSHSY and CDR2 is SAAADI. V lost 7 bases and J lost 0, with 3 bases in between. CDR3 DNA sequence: TGCGCCAGCACTATGAACACTGAAGCTTTCTTT. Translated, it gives CASTMNTEAFF.

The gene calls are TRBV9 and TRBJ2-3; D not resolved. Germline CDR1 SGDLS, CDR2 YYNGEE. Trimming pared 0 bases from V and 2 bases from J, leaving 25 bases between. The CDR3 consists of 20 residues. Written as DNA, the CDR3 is TGTGCCAGCAGCGTAGGCGCCGGTACTAAGGTTTACCGTTACACAGATACGCAGTATTTT. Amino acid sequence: CASSVGAGTKVYRYTDTQYF.

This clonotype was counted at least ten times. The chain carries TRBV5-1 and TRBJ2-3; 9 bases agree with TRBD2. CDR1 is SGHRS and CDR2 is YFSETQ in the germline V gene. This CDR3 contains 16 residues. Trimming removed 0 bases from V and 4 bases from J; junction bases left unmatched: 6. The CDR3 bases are TGCGCCAGCAGCTTGGATAGCGGGAGCGTCCCAGATACGCAGTATTTT. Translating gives CASSLDSGSVPDTQYF.

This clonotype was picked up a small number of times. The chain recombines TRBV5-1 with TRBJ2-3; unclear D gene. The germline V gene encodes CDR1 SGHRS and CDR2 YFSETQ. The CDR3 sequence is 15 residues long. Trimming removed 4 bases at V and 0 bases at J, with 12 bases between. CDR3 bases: TGCGCCAGCAGCCCTGGTCTGGTTAGCACAGATACGCAGTATTTT. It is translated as CASSPGLVSTDTQYF.

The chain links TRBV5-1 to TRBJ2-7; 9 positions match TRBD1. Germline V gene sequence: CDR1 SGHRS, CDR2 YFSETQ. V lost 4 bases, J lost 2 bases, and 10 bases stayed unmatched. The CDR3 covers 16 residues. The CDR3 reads CASSRAGGQGAYEQYF. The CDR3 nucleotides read TGCGCCAGCAGCAGGGCCGGGGGACAGGGAGCCTACGAGCAGTACTTC. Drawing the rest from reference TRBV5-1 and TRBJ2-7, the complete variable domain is KAGVTQTPRYLIKTRGQQVTLSCSPISGHRSVSWYQQTPGQGLQFLFEYFSETQRNKGNFPGRFSGRQFSNSRSEMNVSTLELGDSALYLCASSRAGGQGAYEQYFGPGTRLTVT.

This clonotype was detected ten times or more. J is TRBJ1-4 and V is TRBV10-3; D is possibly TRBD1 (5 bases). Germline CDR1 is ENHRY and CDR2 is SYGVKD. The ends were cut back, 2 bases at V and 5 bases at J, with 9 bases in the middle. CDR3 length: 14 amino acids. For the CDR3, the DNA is TGTGCCATCAGTGAGGGGCGGGGGAATGAAAAACTGTTTTTT. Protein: CAISEGRGNEKLFF.

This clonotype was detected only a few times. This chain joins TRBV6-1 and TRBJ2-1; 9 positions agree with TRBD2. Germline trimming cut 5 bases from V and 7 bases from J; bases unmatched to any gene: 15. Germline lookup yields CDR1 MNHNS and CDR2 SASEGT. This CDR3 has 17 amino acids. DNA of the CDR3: TGTGCCAGCAGTCCGTTAGGGGCGGGAGGGCCGAGGAATGAGCAGTTCTTC. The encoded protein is CASSPLGAGGPRNEQFF.

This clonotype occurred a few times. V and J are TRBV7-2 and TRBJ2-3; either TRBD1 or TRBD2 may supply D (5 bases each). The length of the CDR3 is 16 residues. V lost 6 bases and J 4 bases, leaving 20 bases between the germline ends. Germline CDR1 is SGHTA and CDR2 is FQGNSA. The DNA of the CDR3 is TGTGCCAGCAGGGGCACGCGACGGGGCGTCCCAGATACGCAGTATTTT. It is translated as CASRGTRRGVPDTQYF.

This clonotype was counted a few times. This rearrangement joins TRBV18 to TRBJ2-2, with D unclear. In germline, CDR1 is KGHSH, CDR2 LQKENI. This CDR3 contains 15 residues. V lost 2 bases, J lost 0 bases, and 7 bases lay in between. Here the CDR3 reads CASSPEYPNTGELFF. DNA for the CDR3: TGTGCCAGCTCACCAGAGTACCCGAACACCGGGGAGCTGTTTTTT.

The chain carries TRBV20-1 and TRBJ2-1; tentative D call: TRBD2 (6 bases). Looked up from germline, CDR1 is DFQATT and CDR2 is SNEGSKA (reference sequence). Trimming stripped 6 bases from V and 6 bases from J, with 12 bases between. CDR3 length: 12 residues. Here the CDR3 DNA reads TGCAGTGCAGGGGACTCCGTCAATGAGCAGTTCTTC. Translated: CSAGDSVNEQFF.

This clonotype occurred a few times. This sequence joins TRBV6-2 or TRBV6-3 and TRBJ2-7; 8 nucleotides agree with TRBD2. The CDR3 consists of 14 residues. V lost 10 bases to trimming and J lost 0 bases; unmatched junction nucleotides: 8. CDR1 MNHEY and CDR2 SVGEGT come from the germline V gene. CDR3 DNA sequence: TGTGCCATCCGGCGGGGACTAGGCTCCTACGAGCAGTACTTC. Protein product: CAIRRGLGSYEQYF.

CDR3 protein: CASYRTSQETQYF. CDR3 in DNA: TGCGCCAGTTATAGGACAAGCCAAGAGACCCAGTACTTC. The rearrangement links TRBV5-1 to TRBJ2-5, with D perhaps TRBD1 (5 bases). Germline V gives CDR1 SGHRS, CDR2 YFSETQ. CDR3 size: 13 residues. Trimming removed 8 bases at V and 1 base at J, with 12 bases between.

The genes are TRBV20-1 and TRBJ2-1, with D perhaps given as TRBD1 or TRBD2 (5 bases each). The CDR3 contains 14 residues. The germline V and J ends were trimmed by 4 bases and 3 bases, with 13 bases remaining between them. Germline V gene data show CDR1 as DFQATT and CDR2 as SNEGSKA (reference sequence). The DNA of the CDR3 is TGCAGTGCTAAGTGGGGGTTTAACTACAATGAGCAGTTCTTC. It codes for CSAKWGFNYNEQFF.

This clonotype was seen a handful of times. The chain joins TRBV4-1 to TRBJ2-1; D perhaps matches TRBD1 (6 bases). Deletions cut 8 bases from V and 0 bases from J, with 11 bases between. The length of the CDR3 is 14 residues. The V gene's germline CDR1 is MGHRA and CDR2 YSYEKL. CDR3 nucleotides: TGCGCCAGCGGGGGCAGTCGCTCCTACAATGAGCAGTTCTTC. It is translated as CASGGSRSYNEQFF.

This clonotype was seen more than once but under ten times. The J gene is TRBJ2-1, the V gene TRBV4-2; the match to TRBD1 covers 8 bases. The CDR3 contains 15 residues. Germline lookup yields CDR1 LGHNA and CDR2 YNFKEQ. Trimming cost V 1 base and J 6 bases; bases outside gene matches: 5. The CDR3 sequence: CASSQGSGGLNEQFF. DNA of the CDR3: TGTGCCAGCAGCCAAGGGTCAGGGGGCCTCAATGAGCAGTTCTTC.

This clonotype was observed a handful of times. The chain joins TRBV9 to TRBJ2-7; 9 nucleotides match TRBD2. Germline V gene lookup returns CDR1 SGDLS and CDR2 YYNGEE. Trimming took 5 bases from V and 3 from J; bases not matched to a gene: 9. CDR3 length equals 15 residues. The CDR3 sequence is CASSLSGTSYYEQYF. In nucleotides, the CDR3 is TGTGCCAGCAGTCTATCCGGGACTAGCTACTACGAGCAGTACTTC.

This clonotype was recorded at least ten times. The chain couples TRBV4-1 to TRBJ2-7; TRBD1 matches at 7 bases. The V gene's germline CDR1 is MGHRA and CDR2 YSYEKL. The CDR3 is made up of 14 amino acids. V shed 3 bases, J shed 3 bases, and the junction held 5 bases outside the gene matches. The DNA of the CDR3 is TGCGCCAGCAGCCAGGGGACAGATTTCTACGAGCAGTACTTC. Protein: CASSQGTDFYEQYF.

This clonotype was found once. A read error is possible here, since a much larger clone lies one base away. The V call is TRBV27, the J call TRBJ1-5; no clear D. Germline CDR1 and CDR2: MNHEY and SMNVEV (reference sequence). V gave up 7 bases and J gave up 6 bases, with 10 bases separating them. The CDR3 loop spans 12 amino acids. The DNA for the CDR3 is TGTGCCAGCACTTTTCTTGGTCAGCCCCAGCATTTT. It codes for CASTFLGQPQHF.

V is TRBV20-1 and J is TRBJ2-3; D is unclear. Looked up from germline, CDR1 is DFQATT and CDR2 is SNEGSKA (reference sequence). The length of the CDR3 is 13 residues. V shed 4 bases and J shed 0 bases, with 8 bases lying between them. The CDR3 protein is CSATQRSTDTQYF. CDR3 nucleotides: TGCAGTGCTACTCAAAGAAGCACAGATACGCAGTATTTT.

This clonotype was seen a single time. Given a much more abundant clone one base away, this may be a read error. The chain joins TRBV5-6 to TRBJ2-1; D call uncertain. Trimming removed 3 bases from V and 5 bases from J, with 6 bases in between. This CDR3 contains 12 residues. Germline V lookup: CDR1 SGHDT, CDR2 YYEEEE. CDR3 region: CASSSLDNEQFF. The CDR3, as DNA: TGTGCCAGCAGCTCCCTAGACAATGAGCAGTTCTTC.

The CDR3 loop is CSARLAGEVTDTQYF. DNA of the CDR3: TGCAGTGCAAGACTAGCGGGAGAAGTCACAGATACGCAGTATTTT. V gene TRBV20-1 combines with J gene TRBJ2-3; 12 bases are shared with TRBD2. CDR3 size: 15 residues. From germline, CDR1 is DFQATT and CDR2 SNEGSKA (reference sequence). Trimming at V came to 6 bases and at J to 2 bases, leaving 6 bases not matched to a gene.

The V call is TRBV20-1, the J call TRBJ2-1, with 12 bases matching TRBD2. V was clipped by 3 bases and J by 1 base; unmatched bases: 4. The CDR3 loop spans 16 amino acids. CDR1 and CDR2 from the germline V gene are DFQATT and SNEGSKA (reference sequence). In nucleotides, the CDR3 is TGCAGTGCTAGCCGGCTAGCGGGAGGGTCCTACAATGAGCAGTTCTTC. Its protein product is CSASRLAGGSYNEQFF.

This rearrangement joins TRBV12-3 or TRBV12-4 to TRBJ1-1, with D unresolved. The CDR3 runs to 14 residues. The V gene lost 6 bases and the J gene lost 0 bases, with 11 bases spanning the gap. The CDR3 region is CASSPQPMNTEAFF. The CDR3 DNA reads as TGTGCCAGCAGCCCACAGCCCATGAACACTGAAGCTTTCTTT.

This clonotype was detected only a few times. CDR3 sequence: CASSLEGLGKWATQYF. CDR3 DNA: TGTGCCAGCAGCTTAGAGGGACTCGGAAAATGGGCTACGCAGTATTTT. The chain joins TRBV13 to TRBJ2-3; TRBD2 is a possible D gene (6 bases). The CDR3 is made up of 16 amino acids. In germline, CDR1 is PRHDT, CDR2 FYEKMQ (reference sequence). V lost 1 base and J lost 8, with 19 bases in between.

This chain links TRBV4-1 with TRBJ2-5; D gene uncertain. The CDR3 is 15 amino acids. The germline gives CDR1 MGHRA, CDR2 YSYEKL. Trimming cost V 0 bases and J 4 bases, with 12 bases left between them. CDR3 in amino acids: CASSQDQVQGETQYF. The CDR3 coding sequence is TGCGCCAGCAGCCAAGATCAGGTGCAAGGAGAGACCCAGTACTTC.

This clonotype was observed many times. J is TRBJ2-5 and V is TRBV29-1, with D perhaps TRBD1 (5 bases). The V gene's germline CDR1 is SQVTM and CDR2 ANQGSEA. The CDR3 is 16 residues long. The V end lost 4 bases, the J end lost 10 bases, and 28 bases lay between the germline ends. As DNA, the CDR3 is TGCAGCGTTGCAGGGCCGGCAGGCCTTTTCCCAAGGATCCAGTACTTC. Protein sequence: CSVAGPAGLFPRIQYF.

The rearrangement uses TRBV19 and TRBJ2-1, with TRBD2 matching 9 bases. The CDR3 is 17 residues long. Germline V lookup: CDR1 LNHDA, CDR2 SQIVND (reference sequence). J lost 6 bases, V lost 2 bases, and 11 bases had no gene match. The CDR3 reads CASSIPLAGYMGNEQFF. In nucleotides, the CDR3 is TGTGCCAGTAGTATACCCCTAGCGGGGTATATGGGCAATGAGCAGTTCTTC.

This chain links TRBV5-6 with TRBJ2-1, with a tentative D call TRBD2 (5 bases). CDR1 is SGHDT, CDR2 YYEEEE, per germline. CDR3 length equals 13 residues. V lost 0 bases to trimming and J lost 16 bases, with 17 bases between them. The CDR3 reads CASSLGLPATHFF. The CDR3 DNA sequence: TGTGCCAGCAGCTTGGGACTACCTGCCACTCATTTCTTC.

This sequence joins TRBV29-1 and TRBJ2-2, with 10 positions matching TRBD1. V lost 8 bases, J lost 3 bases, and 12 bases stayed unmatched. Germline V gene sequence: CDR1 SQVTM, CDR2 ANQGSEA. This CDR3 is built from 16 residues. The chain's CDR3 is CSTYRDRGRYTGELFF. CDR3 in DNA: TGCAGCACTTACCGGGACAGGGGAAGGTACACCGGGGAGCTGTTTTTT.

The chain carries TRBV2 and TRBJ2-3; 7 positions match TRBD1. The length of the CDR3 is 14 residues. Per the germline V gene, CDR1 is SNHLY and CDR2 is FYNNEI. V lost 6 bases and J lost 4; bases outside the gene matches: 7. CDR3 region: CASRTGIWADTQYF. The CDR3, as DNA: TGTGCCAGCAGGACAGGGATTTGGGCAGATACGCAGTATTTT.

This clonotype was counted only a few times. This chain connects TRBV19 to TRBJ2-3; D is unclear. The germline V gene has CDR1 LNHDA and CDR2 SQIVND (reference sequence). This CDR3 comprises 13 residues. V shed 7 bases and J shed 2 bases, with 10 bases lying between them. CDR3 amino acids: CASTVRNTDTQYF. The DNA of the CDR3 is TGTGCCAGTACCGTAAGAAACACAGATACGCAGTATTTT.